This TCR beta chain appears in the sequencing data of a study of blood T cell repertoires in COVID-19. Study context: Specimens from acute and convalescent COVID-19 originated in the United States, Italy and Spain. T cells, B-cell-depleted T cells, or PBMCs supplied cDNA or gDNA.

Per the original methods: From reference gene primer amplification, estimates of nucleated cell counts were derived. This table comes from immunoSEQ multiplex PCR, and its TCRdb copy is limited to in-frame clones, with some not included. V and J calls and clone size are those listed in that table; D and trimming were worked out from the DNA. The data contain about 300,000 clones, 75% to 90% of them singletons. The TCR originated in a woman aged 40 to 50 who had recovered from COVID-19. Sample: peripheral blood.

CDR3 protein: CASSQGRVDSGYTF. In DNA form, the CDR3 reads TGTGCCAGCAGCCAAGGCAGGGTAGACTCCGGCTACACCTTC. The chain combines TRBV4-2 with TRBJ1-2; possible D gene TRBD1, 5 bases. In germline, CDR1 is LGHNA, CDR2 YNFKEQ. CDR3 length: 14 amino acids. Trimming pared 1 base from V and 8 bases from J, leaving 14 bases between.